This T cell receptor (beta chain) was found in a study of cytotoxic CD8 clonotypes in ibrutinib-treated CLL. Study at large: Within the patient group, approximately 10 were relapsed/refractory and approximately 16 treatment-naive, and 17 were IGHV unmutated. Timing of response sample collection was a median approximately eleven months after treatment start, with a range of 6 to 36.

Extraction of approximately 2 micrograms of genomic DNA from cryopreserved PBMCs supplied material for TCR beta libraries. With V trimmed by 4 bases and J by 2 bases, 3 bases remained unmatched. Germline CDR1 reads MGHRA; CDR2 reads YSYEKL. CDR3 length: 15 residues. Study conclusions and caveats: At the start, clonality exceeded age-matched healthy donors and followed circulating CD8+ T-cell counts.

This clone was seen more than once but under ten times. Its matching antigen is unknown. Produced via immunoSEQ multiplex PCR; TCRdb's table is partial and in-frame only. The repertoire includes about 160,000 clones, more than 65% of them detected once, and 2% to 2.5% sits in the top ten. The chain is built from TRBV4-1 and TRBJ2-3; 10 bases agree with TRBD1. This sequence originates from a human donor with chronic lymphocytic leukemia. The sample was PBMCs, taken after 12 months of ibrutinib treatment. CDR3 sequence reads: CASSLGQGDTDTQYF. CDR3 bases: TGCGCCAGCAGCCTCGGACAGGGGGACACAGATACGCAGTATTTT.